This T cell receptor beta chain was sequenced in a study of shared clonotypes between healthy human individuals. Turning to the study itself: Donor ages ranged 18 to 49 years: a couple of women, a few men. Broader study findings: Relative to clonotypes present in all four donors, those not shared had lower generation probabilities.

TCRdb's copy holds only in-frame clones and misses some; the assay was immunoSEQ multiplex PCR. The sample holds 2 million to 2.5 million clones, about 92% seen once. CDR1 and CDR2 (germline): LNHNV, YYDKDF (reference sequence). V dropped 3 bases and J dropped 5; count of bases not matched to a gene: 12. The CDR3 length is 16 residues. On this clone: The antigen is undetermined.

Those who donated were healthy HIV-negative adults, with no recent acute infections or vaccinations reported. V and J are TRBV15 and TRBJ2-5; TRBD1 agrees at 7 bases. This sequence originates from a man between 18 and 35 years old in good health. Some clones in this sample may be carry-over from other donors' samples. The specimen sequenced was naive CD4+ T cells from PBMCs. Regarding subset: CD45RA+ positively selected. Here the CDR3 reads CATSSGNRGSGETQYF. CDR3 coding DNA: TGTGCCACCAGCAGTGGGAACAGGGGTTCCGGGGAGACCCAGTACTTC.